The rows below give T cell receptor beta chains drawn from one sample of a study of molecular identifiers for immune sequencing clone quantification. TCRdb passed the PCR reads through MiXCR, listing each CDR3 protein once. The table shows about 500,000 distinct CDR3 sequences, with about a fifth occurring only once. The specimen sequenced was naive CD8+ T cells from blood, with Jurkat cell RNA spiked in. The receptors were gathered from a human donor in good health. Some libraries in this study had Jurkat cell RNA spiked in. The CDR3 runs from the conserved cysteine through the conserved F or W. The D gene is left open where the match is weak. Not every row has a clone size; where given, it reads once, few, many or a size class.

V gene	D gene	clone size	J gene	CDR3 DNA	CDR3 protein
TRBV18	TRBD2	many	TRBJ2-4	TGTGCCAGCTCGACGGGAGGGGCGACCGAAAACATTCAGTACTTC	CASSTGGATENIQYF
TRBV19	NA	few	TRBJ1-1	TGTGCCAGTAGTATCGTGAGACGGATGAACACTGAAGCTTTCTTT	CASSIVRRMNTEAFF
TRBV20-1	TRBD2	NA	TRBJ2-7	TGCAGTGCTAGGGGTTCGACGCGGGAGGGCCGACCAGGGACCTACGAGCAGTACTTC	CSARGSTREGRPGTYEQYF
TRBV2	TRBD1	few	TRBJ1-1	TGTGCCAGCAGTGAAGGGTTGACAGGGGGTTGGGGCACTGAAGCTTTCTTT	CASSEGLTGGWGTEAFF
TRBV7-9	NA	NA	TRBJ2-6	TGTGCCAGCAGCCCAGATTATTACTCTGGGGCCAACGTCCTGGCTTTC	CASSPDYYSGANVLAF
TRBV6-1	TRBD2	NA	TRBJ2-1	TGTGCCACCGAGCGGGAGGATTTCTACAATGAGCAGTTCTTC	CATEREDFYNEQFF
TRBV15	NA	many	TRBJ2-2	TGTGCCACCAGCGACCATAGGGGGAGTCCGTACACCGGGGAGCTGTTTTTT	CATSDHRGSPYTGELFF
TRBV25-1	TRBD1	NA	TRBJ2-1	TGTGCCAGCAATTACCGGGACAGGGAAGACAATGAGCAGTTCTTC	CASNYRDREDNEQFF
TRBV5-5	NA	many	TRBJ1-2	TGTGCCAGCAGCAGGACAACTGATTTCTATGGCTACACCTTC	CASSRTTDFYGYTF
TRBV2	TRBD1	NA	TRBJ1-5	TGTGCCAGCAGTGGCGAGACAGGGGCCTTCAATCAGCCCCAGCATTTT	CASSGETGAFNQPQHF
TRBV2	TRBD1	many	TRBJ2-3	TGTGCCAGCAGTGACACAGACAGGGCGGTAGATACGCAGTATTTT	CASSDTDRAVDTQYF
TRBV5-4	NA	many	TRBJ2-7	TGTGCCAGCAGCTTGGCCCGGCTAGCGCGGTCCTACGAGCAGTACTTC	CASSLARLARSYEQYF
TRBV5-8	NA	many	TRBJ1-5	TGTGCCAGCAGCCTCCGGGCCAACAATCAGCCCCAGCATTTT	CASSLRANNQPQHF
TRBV7-2	NA	NA	TRBJ2-7	TGTGCCAGCAGCTTAGAACCCGTTCTTTACGAGCAGTACTTC	CASSLEPVLYEQYF
TRBV28	NA	few	TRBJ2-7	TGTGCCAGCAGTTTGTTCAGACAGACAGCTAGCTACGAGCAGTACTTC	CASSLFRQTASYEQYF
TRBV30	TRBD1	many	TRBJ1-1	TGTGCCTGGAGTCTGACAGGGGGCCAGGTGGAAGCTTTCTTT	CAWSLTGGQVEAFF
TRBV7-7	NA	many	TRBJ2-5	TGTGCCAGCAGCTTAGAGCTCCAAGAGACCCAGTACTTC	CASSLELQETQYF
TRBV12-5	NA	many	TRBJ2-4	TGTGCTAGTGGCTCCTACCCTATTAAAAACATTCAGTACTTC	CASGSYPIKNIQYF
TRBV7-9	TRBD1	many	TRBJ1-3	TGTGCCAGCAGCCCCGGGACAGGGGGTTCTGGAAACACCATATATTTT	CASSPGTGGSGNTIYF
TRBV7-2	TRBD2	many	TRBJ2-2	TGTGCCAGCAGCTTCTCTAGCGGACAAACCGGGGAGCTGTTTTTT	CASSFSSGQTGELFF
TRBV10-3	NA	NA	TRBJ2-5	TGTGCCATCAGTGAATTCCGGGGCGATAGGACCCAGTACTTC	CAISEFRGDRTQYF
TRBV11-2	TRBD1	few	TRBJ2-3	TGTGCCAGCAGCTTAGCTCCCCTGACAGGGGGCTTGGCAGATACGCAGTATTTT	CASSLAPLTGGLADTQYF
TRBV27	NA	few	TRBJ1-2	TGTGCCAGCAGTCCGCGCCAGGGCACCTTTGGCTATGGCTACACCTTC	CASSPRQGTFGYGYTF
TRBV12-5	NA	many	TRBJ1-5	TGTGCTAGTGGTTTGGGAGGGTTTGGTCAGCCCCAGCATTTT	CASGLGGFGQPQHF
TRBV30	NA	many	TRBJ1-3	TGTGCCTGGAGTGGGGTGACTGGAAACACCATATATTTT	CAWSGVTGNTIYF
TRBV20-1	TRBD2	few	TRBJ2-7	TGCAGTGCTTCCGGACTAGCGTCCTACGAGCAGTACTTC	CSASGLASYEQYF
TRBV7-6	TRBD2	few	TRBJ2-7	TGTGCCAGCAGCTTAGGGGTAGCGGGAACCTACGAGCAGTACTTC	CASSLGVAGTYEQYF
TRBV29-1	NA	NA	TRBJ2-1	TGCAGCGTTGAAGGGTTCCTAAGAGGAAATGAGCAGTTCTTC	CSVEGFLRGNEQFF
TRBV24-1	TRBD1	few	TRBJ2-1	TGTGCCACCAGTGATTTAATTGGACAGGGGGAAGATGAGCAGTTCTTC	CATSDLIGQGEDEQFF
TRBV27	NA	many	TRBJ2-7	TGTGCCAGCAGTTCGGCCCCGCGGGTTTCCTACGAGCAGTACTTC	CASSSAPRVSYEQYF
TRBV7-9	NA	NA	TRBJ2-2	TGTGCCAGCACTCACCCCGGCGGGGTAGCCACCGGGGAGCTGTTTTTT	CASTHPGGVATGELFF
TRBV6-5	TRBD2	many	TRBJ2-1	TGTGCCAGCAGTTACCCCGGGACTAGCGGTTACAATGAGCAGTTCTTC	CASSYPGTSGYNEQFF
TRBV12-3/TRBV12-4	TRBD2	many	TRBJ2-3	TGTGCCAGCAGTTGGGCTAGCGGGACGGCAGATACGCAGTATTTT	CASSWASGTADTQYF
TRBV2	TRBD2	many	TRBJ2-1	TGTGCCAGTACCTCAGCGGGAGGATACAATGAGCAGTTCTTC	CASTSAGGYNEQFF
TRBV2	NA	NA	TRBJ2-6	TGTGCCAGCAAGGGGACGCCGGCCTCTGGGGCCAACGTCCTGACTTTC	CASKGTPASGANVLTF
TRBV12-5	NA	many	TRBJ1-1	TGTGCTAGTGGTCTCGAACAGGGTACTGAAGCTTTCTTT	CASGLEQGTEAFF
TRBV6-2/TRBV6-3	NA	NA	TRBJ2-3	TGTGCCAGCAGCCTCGCTTGGGGGCTAGATACGCAGTATTTT	CASSLAWGLDTQYF
TRBV30	TRBD1	few	TRBJ1-1	TGTGCCTGGAGTGTCGGGACAGGGCGGTTGAACACTGAAGCTTTCTTT	CAWSVGTGRLNTEAFF
TRBV20-1	NA	few	TRBJ1-1	TGCAGTGCTAGATCCGCCGATAACACTGAAGCTTTCTTT	CSARSADNTEAFF
TRBV7-9	NA	many	TRBJ1-1	TGTGCCAGCAGAAAAAACGGCGAGTCTGAAGCTTTCTTT	CASRKNGESEAFF